This section outlines one TCR beta chain sequence together with its context. This clone turned up a few times. Its antigen is still unknown. The record has no base qualities; no much larger clone is one base away. Library preparation used the immunoSEQ multiplex PCR assay. The deep sequencing platform assayed about 10^5 TCR templates per sample. Genomic DNA extracted from sorted T cells was used for TCRbeta CDR3 sequencing. As for how the authors treated the data: The R programming language was used for the clonal analysis of the TCRbeta CDR3 data. Alloreactive CD4+ and CD8+ clones were defined by comparing unstimulated samples with post-reaction CFSE-low samples. Regulatory or non-regulatory origin of alloreactive CD4+ clones was assigned by matching sequences to the sorted unstimulated Treg and non-Treg repertoires. The source is immuneACCESS, and TCRdb retained only in-frame sequences with V and J called. Part of the clones is not carried over; for the studies checked, unresolved V genes explain less than half of this, and the remainder is unexplained. V and J calls and clone size follow that table, whereas D and trimming were derived from the DNA. The sample profile shows about 50,000 clones; more than 75% of them were found once. The ten largest account for approximately 0.3% of the sample.

Unstimulated CD4+ memory cells were also sequenced in three donor pairs, together with CD4+ naive, CD8+ TEMRA, CD8+ naive and CD8+ effector memory subsets. Sorted unstimulated T cells and proliferating T cells recovered from mixed lymphocyte reactions were subjected to TCRbeta CDR3 sequencing. Fresh whole blood from nine to eleven HLA-typed healthy donors was used to isolate PBMCs. The data stem from a study of siplizumab effects on memory and regulatory T cells (dated by TCRdb to between 2019 and 2020). Study-level background: The study examined how the anti-CD2 antibody siplizumab affects alloreactive T-cell subsets in allogeneic mixed lymphocyte reactions built from human PBMCs.

From the germline V gene (reference sequence), CDR1 is SEHNR and CDR2 is FQNEAQ. From cysteine to phenylalanine, the CDR3 is 14 amino acids long. CDR3 DNA only is kept here, 42 bases in frame from base 1. V is shortened by 2 bases, J by 2 bases, and the region joining them spans 4 bases. Summary of the overall study and its limitations: Sequences below about 10^-5 frequency were poorly captured, so only a minor fraction of alloreactive clones could be mapped to unstimulated subsets. About 80-96% of proliferating CD4+ or CD8+ clones could not be given a naive or memory phenotype. Siplizumab significantly reduced the cumulative frequency of alloreactive sequences traceable to unstimulated CD4+ memory T cells. Among mappable alloreactive CD4+ clones, the Treg-derived fraction averaged approximately 69% with siplizumab versus around 27% in control reactions. No functional confirmation was obtained for the suppressive function of proliferating Tregs from siplizumab cultures. Compared with memory T cells, unstimulated naive T cells appeared more diverse, and naive cells seemed to make a substantial contribution to the alloresponse.

Sequenced sample: naive CD8+ T cells sorted from blood. The intended sense of this specimen's cell subset or site label: unstimulated naive T cells. This sequence was found in a human donor in good health. Recombination connected TRBV7-9 to TRBJ2-6; the D gene cannot be resolved reliably. The DNA is TGTGCCAGCAGCTTATCGACTGGGGCCAACGTCCTGACTTTC. This translates into CASSLSTGANVLTF.